Listed below are T cell receptor beta chains from one sample, sequenced in a study of T cell repertoires in cytomegalovirus infection. MiXCR, applied by TCRdb to the reads, yields one record per CDR3 protein. The sample lists some 180,000 distinct CDR3 sequences; approximately 19% were seen once. Sequenced material: PBMCs. These receptor sequences come from a human donor in good health (CMV status not recorded). Some clones in this sample may be carry-over from other donors' samples. The CDR3 runs from the conserved cysteine through the conserved F or W. A D gene is named only where the DNA matches it firmly. Clone size is stated in some rows and not others, as once, few, many or a class when expanded.

clone size: few; V gene: TRBV5-6; D gene: -; CDR3 length: 14; J gene: TRBJ1-4; CDR3 protein: CASSLPGAREKLFF; CDR3 DNA: TGTGCCAGCAGCTTGCCGGGGGCCAGGGAAAAACTGTTTTTT
clone size: few; V gene: TRBV7-6; D gene: TRBD2; CDR3 length: 16; J gene: TRBJ2-5; CDR3 protein: CASSSRGGASQETQYF; CDR3 DNA: TGTGCCAGCAGCTCCCGGGGGGGAGCGTCCCAAGAGACCCAGTACTTC
clone size: -; V gene: TRBV20-1; D gene: TRBD1; CDR3 length: 15; J gene: TRBJ1-6; CDR3 protein: CSATQTGHYNSPLHF; CDR3 DNA: TGCAGTGCTACTCAGACAGGGCACTATAATTCACCCCTCCACTTT
clone size: -; V gene: TRBV11-3; D gene: TRBD1; CDR3 length: 15; J gene: TRBJ1-1; CDR3 protein: CASGLGGRANTEAFF; CDR3 DNA: TGTGCCAGCGGCTTAGGGGGCAGGGCGAACACTGAAGCTTTCTTT
clone size: -; V gene: TRBV11-3; D gene: TRBD1; CDR3 length: 15; J gene: TRBJ2-7; CDR3 protein: CASSPEAGTAYEQYF; CDR3 DNA: TGTGCCAGCAGCCCAGAAGCCGGGACAGCCTACGAGCAGTACTTC
clone size: few; V gene: TRBV6-6; D gene: -; CDR3 length: 15; J gene: TRBJ1-1; CDR3 protein: CASSYARDFGTEAFF; CDR3 DNA: TGTGCCAGCAGTTACGCCCGGGATTTCGGGACTGAAGCTTTCTTT
clone size: few; V gene: TRBV5-5; D gene: TRBD2; CDR3 length: 17; J gene: TRBJ2-3; CDR3 protein: CASSFNLAGGLGDTQYF; CDR3 DNA: TGTGCCAGCAGCTTTAACCTAGCGGGGGGGCTAGGAGATACGCAGTATTTT
clone size: once; V gene: TRBV7-6; D gene: -; CDR3 length: 13; J gene: TRBJ2-2; CDR3 protein: CASTSRDTGELFF; CDR3 DNA: TGTGCCAGCACCTCCCGGGACACCGGGGAGCTGTTTTTT
clone size: few; V gene: TRBV12-3/TRBV12-4; D gene: -; CDR3 length: 17; J gene: TRBJ2-3; CDR3 protein: CASSFVLEIFSTDTQYF; CDR3 DNA: TGTGCCAGCAGTTTCGTCTTAGAGATTTTTAGCACAGATACGCAGTATTTT
clone size: many; V gene: TRBV12-3/TRBV12-4; D gene: TRBD1; CDR3 length: 14; J gene: TRBJ2-7; CDR3 protein: CASRDRDRSYEQYF; CDR3 DNA: TGTGCCAGCAGAGACCGGGACAGGTCCTACGAGCAGTACTTC
clone size: -; V gene: TRBV6-2/TRBV6-3; D gene: -; CDR3 length: 16; J gene: TRBJ1-5; CDR3 protein: CASSKTPVQAGQPQHF; CDR3 DNA: TGTGCCAGCAGTAAGACTCCGGTTCAGGCAGGGCAGCCCCAGCATTTT
clone size: many; V gene: TRBV28; D gene: -; CDR3 length: 12; J gene: TRBJ1-2; CDR3 protein: CASRTPMEGYTF; CDR3 DNA: TGTGCCAGCAGGACCCCCATGGAGGGCTACACCTTC
clone size: many; V gene: TRBV28; D gene: TRBD1; CDR3 length: 14; J gene: TRBJ1-2; CDR3 protein: CASRGDRLNYGYTF; CDR3 DNA: TGTGCCAGCCGAGGGGACAGGTTGAACTATGGCTACACCTTC
clone size: few; V gene: TRBV5-1; D gene: -; CDR3 length: 13; J gene: TRBJ2-5; CDR3 protein: CASSEQGQQTQYF; CDR3 DNA: TGCGCCAGCAGCGAGCAGGGCCAACAGACCCAGTACTTC
clone size: few; V gene: TRBV12-3/TRBV12-4; D gene: -; CDR3 length: 13; J gene: TRBJ2-1; CDR3 protein: CASSPFFHNEQFF; CDR3 DNA: TGTGCCAGCAGCCCTTTCTTCCACAATGAGCAGTTCTTC
clone size: -; V gene: TRBV28; D gene: TRBD2; CDR3 length: 17; J gene: TRBJ2-1; CDR3 protein: CASSLTTSSGSFNEQFF; CDR3 DNA: TGTGCCAGCAGTCTAACGACTAGCAGCGGGAGTTTTAATGAGCAGTTCTTC
clone size: many; V gene: TRBV7-2; D gene: TRBD2; CDR3 length: 16; J gene: TRBJ2-5; CDR3 protein: CASSVSGSAPAQTQYF; CDR3 DNA: TGTGCCAGCAGTGTCAGCGGGAGTGCCCCCGCGCAGACCCAGTACTTC
clone size: few; V gene: TRBV28; D gene: TRBD2; CDR3 length: 13; J gene: TRBJ2-5; CDR3 protein: CASTASGQETQYF; CDR3 DNA: TGTGCCAGCACCGCTAGCGGACAAGAGACCCAGTACTTC
clone size: -; V gene: TRBV20-1; D gene: -; CDR3 length: 13; J gene: TRBJ2-1; CDR3 protein: CSARGRIDNEQFF; CDR3 DNA: TGCAGTGCTAGGGGGAGAATCGACAATGAGCAGTTCTTC
clone size: few; V gene: TRBV6-5; D gene: -; CDR3 length: 14; J gene: TRBJ2-2; CDR3 protein: CASSYWGSTGELFF; CDR3 DNA: TGTGCCAGCAGTTACTGGGGCAGTACCGGGGAGCTGTTTTTT
clone size: few; V gene: TRBV28; D gene: -; CDR3 length: 14; J gene: TRBJ2-3; CDR3 protein: CASSLSPRTDTQYF; CDR3 DNA: TGTGCCAGCAGTTTGTCCCCGCGCACAGATACGCAGTATTTT
clone size: -; V gene: TRBV25-1; D gene: TRBD2; CDR3 length: 20; J gene: TRBJ2-1; CDR3 protein: CASSKTPGLEEVDSYNEQFF; CDR3 DNA: TGTGCCAGCAGTAAGACACCGGGACTAGAAGAAGTAGACTCCTACAATGAGCAGTTCTTC
clone size: -; V gene: TRBV10-3; D gene: -; CDR3 length: 17; J gene: TRBJ1-2; CDR3 protein: CAISEVEGKRVNYGYTF; CDR3 DNA: TGTGCCATCAGTGAAGTTGAGGGGAAAAGAGTTAACTATGGCTACACCTTC
clone size: -; V gene: TRBV19; D gene: -; CDR3 length: 16; J gene: TRBJ1-5; CDR3 protein: CASTPVGGLGLEPQHF; CDR3 DNA: TGTGCCAGTACCCCTGTGGGGGGGCTGGGGTTGGAGCCCCAGCATTTT
clone size: -; V gene: TRBV11-3; D gene: TRBD1; CDR3 length: 15; J gene: TRBJ2-7; CDR3 protein: CASSQWGQGAYEQYF; CDR3 DNA: TGTGCCAGCAGTCAATGGGGGCAGGGGGCTTACGAGCAGTACTTC
clone size: -; V gene: TRBV5-5; D gene: TRBD1; CDR3 length: 14; J gene: TRBJ2-7; CDR3 protein: CASSLQGNSYEQYF; CDR3 DNA: TGTGCCAGCAGCTTACAGGGGAACTCCTACGAGCAGTACTTC
clone size: many; V gene: TRBV7-2; D gene: -; CDR3 length: 14; J gene: TRBJ1-2; CDR3 protein: CASSLAYGARGYTF; CDR3 DNA: TGTGCCAGCAGCTTAGCGTATGGGGCGAGAGGCTACACCTTC
clone size: many; V gene: TRBV5-4; D gene: -; CDR3 length: 17; J gene: TRBJ1-2; CDR3 protein: CASSLYSALNRGYGYTF; CDR3 DNA: TGTGCCAGCAGCTTGTACAGCGCTCTTAACCGGGGCTATGGCTACACCTTC
clone size: few; V gene: TRBV6-2/TRBV6-3; D gene: -; CDR3 length: 12; J gene: TRBJ1-1; CDR3 protein: CASSFVNTEAFF; CDR3 DNA: TGTGCCAGCAGTTTTGTGAACACTGAAGCTTTCTTT
clone size: many; V gene: TRBV7-8; D gene: TRBD1; CDR3 length: 14; J gene: TRBJ1-2; CDR3 protein: CASSLTGVDYGYTF; CDR3 DNA: TGTGCCAGCAGCTTGACAGGGGTTGACTATGGCTACACCTTC
clone size: -; V gene: TRBV6-2/TRBV6-3; D gene: -; CDR3 length: 14; J gene: TRBJ2-7; CDR3 protein: CASSYRQERPEQYF; CDR3 DNA: TGTGCCAGCAGTTACCGTCAGGAAAGACCCGAGCAGTACTTC
clone size: -; V gene: TRBV6-5; D gene: -; CDR3 length: 18; J gene: TRBJ2-7; CDR3 protein: CASSYSSGIGLISYEQYF; CDR3 DNA: TGTGCCAGCAGTTACTCCTCAGGGATTGGCCTGATCTCCTACGAGCAGTACTTC
clone size: -; V gene: TRBV29-1; D gene: TRBD1; CDR3 length: 14; J gene: TRBJ2-3; CDR3 protein: CSALDRGITDTQYF; CDR3 DNA: TGCAGCGCCTTAGACAGGGGTATAACAGATACGCAGTATTTT
clone size: -; V gene: TRBV19; D gene: -; CDR3 length: 14; J gene: TRBJ2-7; CDR3 protein: CASTILGFNNEQYF; CDR3 DNA: TGTGCCAGTACAATATTGGGGTTTAACAACGAGCAGTACTTC
clone size: -; V gene: TRBV7-9; D gene: TRBD2; CDR3 length: 15; J gene: TRBJ2-1; CDR3 protein: CASSLGPGGFLEQFF; CDR3 DNA: TGTGCCAGCAGCTTAGGGCCGGGAGGGTTCTTAGAGCAGTTCTTC
clone size: -; V gene: TRBV20-1; D gene: TRBD1; CDR3 length: 15; J gene: TRBJ2-7; CDR3 protein: CSARGPGQGTYEQYF; CDR3 DNA: TGCAGTGCTAGGGGCCCGGGACAGGGAACCTACGAGCAGTACTTC
clone size: -; V gene: TRBV29-1; D gene: TRBD2; CDR3 length: 16; J gene: TRBJ2-1; CDR3 protein: CGVDGLAVSSYNEQFF; CDR3 DNA: TGCGGCGTTGATGGGCTAGCGGTGAGCTCCTACAATGAGCAGTTCTTC
clone size: -; V gene: TRBV6-1; D gene: -; CDR3 length: 11; J gene: TRBJ1-5; CDR3 protein: CASSEASPQHF; CDR3 DNA: TGTGCCAGCAGTGAAGCCTCACCCCAGCATTTT
clone size: -; V gene: TRBV12-3/TRBV12-4; D gene: -; CDR3 length: 13; J gene: TRBJ1-2; CDR3 protein: CASNPAGSYGYTF; CDR3 DNA: TGTGCCAGCAACCCGGCAGGTAGCTATGGCTACACCTTC
clone size: -; V gene: TRBV11-1; D gene: TRBD2; CDR3 length: 16; J gene: TRBJ2-1; CDR3 protein: CASSPGLAGSYNEQFF; CDR3 DNA: TGTGCCAGCAGCCCCGGACTAGCGGGCTCCTACAATGAGCAGTTCTTC
clone size: -; V gene: TRBV7-8; D gene: TRBD1; CDR3 length: 17; J gene: TRBJ2-7; CDR3 protein: CASSLDTGVIPFYEQYF; CDR3 DNA: TGTGCCAGCAGCTTAGATACAGGGGTAATCCCATTTTACGAGCAGTACTTC
clone size: -; V gene: TRBV11-3; D gene: -; CDR3 length: 14; J gene: TRBJ2-2; CDR3 protein: CATGTPTNTGELFF; CDR3 DNA: TGTGCCACCGGGACACCCACGAACACCGGGGAGCTGTTTTTT